Below, 26 T cell receptor beta chains from the same sample are listed, as sequenced in a study of Ad26.COV2.S vaccination and SARS-CoV-2 variants. The treatment is: 15 to 20 received Ad26.COV2.S at low or high dose, single or two shots; several received placebo; per-sample allocation not given. Sample collection was performed on day 63 after the first vaccine or placebo injection. Profiling relied on immunoSEQ multiplex PCR, and the TCRdb table lists in-frame clones only, not all of them. The repertoire holds fewer than 500,000 clones, with 75% to 90% as singletons. Source: peripheral blood, taken in a trial of Ad26.COV2.S vaccine versus placebo. Receptors originate from a person between 18 and 65 years old who received the Ad26.COV2.S COVID-19 vaccine or a placebo.

The J gene is TRBJ2-5, the V gene TRBV6-5; 7 bases align to TRBD2. V gave up 8 bases and J gave up 4 bases; unmatched junction bases: 7. The germline gives CDR1 MNHEY, CDR2 SVGAGI. The CDR3 runs 13 residues. CDR3 sequence (DNA): TGTGCCAGCGGATCGGCGGGAGCAGAGACCCAGTACTTC. Protein sequence: CASGSAGAETQYF.

This chain uses TRBV18 with TRBJ1-1; 7 bases fit TRBD1. CDR1 KGHSH and CDR2 LQKENI come from the germline V gene. CDR3 length equals 15 residues. J lost 1 base, V lost 3 bases, and 5 bases had no gene match. The CDR3 DNA follows: TGTGCCAGCTCACCGGGCCGGGACAGGAACACTGAAGCTTTCTTT. It is translated as CASSPGRDRNTEAFF.

V is TRBV19 and J is TRBJ1-2; D gene uncertain. The CDR3 is 13 amino acids. From germline, CDR1 is LNHDA and CDR2 SQIVND (reference sequence). V was clipped by 5 bases and J by 8 bases, with 15 bases between them. The CDR3 is CASSVTSLQGYTF. The DNA for the CDR3 is TGTGCCAGTAGTGTAACAAGTTTACAGGGCTACACCTTC.

The gene calls are TRBV11-2 and TRBJ2-3, with 8 positions matching TRBD2. The CDR3 length is 15 residues. CDR1 is SGHAT, CDR2 FQNNGV, per germline. The J segment lost 1 base and the V segment lost 5 bases, leaving 5 bases of the junction unmatched. Here the CDR3 DNA reads TGTGCCAGCAGCGAGTTTAGCGGGGGCACAGATACGCAGTATTTT. It encodes CASSEFSGGTDTQYF.

The chain recombines TRBV7-8 with TRBJ1-5; 7 bases line up with TRBD1. V gave up 4 bases and J gave up 10 bases; unmatched junction bases: 13. The CDR3 has 15 residues. The germline gives CDR1 SGHVS, CDR2 FQNEAQ. In nucleotides, the CDR3 is TGTGCCAGCAGCTCCGTCCGGACCTACAGGGGACCCCAGCATTTT. Protein product: CASSSVRTYRGPQHF.

The J gene is TRBJ2-1, the V gene TRBV6-2 or TRBV6-3, with D perhaps TRBD2 (5 bases). The V end lost 2 bases, the J end lost 8 bases, and 10 bases lay between the germline ends. The CDR3 consists of 13 residues. Germline CDR1 and CDR2: MNHEY and SVGEGT. CDR3 bases: TGTGCCAGCAGTTACGGAGGCGGCTATGAGCAGTTCTTC. Protein sequence: CASSYGGGYEQFF.

CDR3 in DNA: TGTGCCAGCAGCTCAACCGGGACTAGCAATGAGCAGTTCTTC. It specifies CASSSTGTSNEQFF. The V gene is TRBV3-1 (or the pseudogene TRBV3-2), the J gene TRBJ2-1; 8 bases are a match to TRBD2. V lost 5 bases, J lost 6 bases, and 6 bases stayed unmatched. The CDR3 has 14 residues. Germline V lookup: CDR1 LGHDT, CDR2 YNNKEL (reference sequence).

J is TRBJ1-5 and V is TRBV12-3 or TRBV12-4, with no clear D. The CDR3 spans 13 residues. Trimming left V 8 bases short and J 6 bases short, with 14 bases between. CDR3 in amino acids: CASRVRRSQPQHF. Written as DNA, the CDR3 is TGTGCCAGCCGAGTGAGACGTAGTCAGCCCCAGCATTTT.

V usage is TRBV4-3 and J usage is TRBJ1-2; D is unclear. The CDR3 length is 14 residues. Germline CDR1 reads LGHNA; CDR2 reads YSLEER. V lost 0 bases and J lost 3, with 8 bases in between. The CDR3 sequence is CASSQDMIHYGYTF. The CDR3 coding sequence is TGCGCCAGCAGCCAAGATATGATTCACTATGGCTACACCTTC.

The genes are TRBV24-1 and TRBJ2-5, with TRBD1 matching over 8 bases. Germline CDR1 and CDR2: KGHDR and SFDVKD. CDR3 length: 16 amino acids. V lost 2 bases, J lost 4 bases, and 8 bases stayed unmatched. CDR3 DNA sequence: TGTGCCACCAGTGATTGGCAGGGGGCCCCAGGAGAGACCCAGTACTTC. This codes for CATSDWQGAPGETQYF.

This clone was counted once. J is TRBJ1-5 and V is TRBV4-1; 8 nucleotides line up with TRBD1. V was clipped by 5 bases and J by 7 bases; unmatched bases: 13. The CDR3 sequence is 16 residues long. Per germline, CDR1 MGHRA and CDR2 YSYEKL. The CDR3 loop reads CASSTRGQGMKQPQHF. The CDR3, as DNA: TGCGCCAGCAGCACCCGCGGACAGGGAATGAAACAGCCCCAGCATTTT.

This clone has a single count. This chain connects TRBV28 to TRBJ2-1; D is ambiguous. V shed 5 bases and J shed 7 bases, with 15 bases lying between them. Germline loops: CDR1 MDHEN, CDR2 SYDVKM. This CDR3 is 14 amino acids long. The CDR3 loop reads CASSTAQIINEQFF. The CDR3 DNA reads as TGTGCCAGCAGTACCGCACAGATCATTAATGAGCAGTTCTTC.

The chain couples TRBV5-1 to TRBJ1-6; D possibly corresponds to TRBD1 (5 bases). This CDR3 contains 15 residues. V was cut by 3 bases and J by 5 bases, with 12 bases left in between. Germline V CDR1 and CDR2: SGHRS, YFSETQ. This CDR3 is CASSSGRRDNSPLHF. CDR3 coding DNA: TGCGCCAGCAGCTCGGGACGGCGAGATAATTCACCCCTCCACTTT.

V is TRBV9 and J is TRBJ1-3, with D perhaps matching TRBD1 (5 bases). The germline gives CDR1 SGDLS, CDR2 YYNGEE. The V end was cut by 4 bases, the J end by 4 bases, with 12 bases between. There are 14 residues in the CDR3. CDR3 in DNA: TGTGCCAGCAGCCAGGCAGGGTCCGGAAACACCATATATTTT. Protein: CASSQAGSGNTIYF.

The V and J genes are TRBV9 and TRBJ1-4, with a weak D call TRBD1 (6 bases). The CDR3 loop spans 15 amino acids. Trimming cost V 3 bases and J 4 bases, with 13 bases left between them. The germline CDR1 and CDR2 sequences are SGDLS and YYNGEE. The CDR3 coding sequence is TGTGCCAGCAGCGCCCACAGGGTCGGTAATGAAAAACTGTTTTTT. Translated: CASSAHRVGNEKLFF.

The V call is TRBV5-6, the J call TRBJ2-3; D is possibly TRBD2 (6 bases). The CDR3 sequence is 14 residues long. Trimming pared 3 bases from V and 0 bases from J, leaving 8 bases between. The V gene's germline CDR1 is SGHDT and CDR2 YYEEEE. The CDR3 DNA sequence: TGTGCCAGCAGCTCCGGGACTAGCACAGATACGCAGTATTTT. Protein sequence: CASSSGTSTDTQYF.

This clone was detected only once. The chain is built from TRBV18 and TRBJ1-6, with no clear D. The CDR3 loop spans 12 amino acids. Germline V gives CDR1 KGHSH, CDR2 LQKENI. Trimming removed 6 bases from V and 18 bases from J, with 18 bases in between. The CDR3 DNA sequence: TGTGCCAGCTCGCCAGGACCCAACAATCCCCACTTT. Its protein is CASSPGPNNPHF.

The chain carries TRBV5-4 and TRBJ1-1; D unresolved. Between the trimmed V and J ends, which lost 5 bases and 2 bases, there was a span of 19 bases. The CDR3 runs to 16 residues. Germline V gives CDR1 SGHNT, CDR2 YYREEE (reference sequence). The CDR3: CASRSLGGGKNTEAFF. CDR3 nucleotide sequence: TGTGCCAGCAGATCCCTTGGAGGAGGGAAAAACACTGAAGCTTTCTTT.

V is TRBV11-2 and J is TRBJ2-3; D ambiguous. CDR3 length: 15 residues. Deletions cut 0 bases from V and 2 bases from J, with 9 bases between. Germline assignment: CDR1 SGHAT and CDR2 FQNNGV. CDR3 bases: TGTGCCAGCAGCTTAGATTTTAGATCCACAGATACGCAGTATTTT. It encodes CASSLDFRSTDTQYF.

The chain is built from TRBV25-1 and TRBJ2-1, with no clear D. The germline CDR1 and CDR2 sequences are MGHDK and SYGVNS. This CDR3 spans 17 amino acids. Trimming left V 0 bases short and J 7 bases short, with 19 bases between. The DNA of the CDR3 is TGTGCCAGCAGTGAATATTCTTGGTTCGCTTCTAGAAATGAGCAGTTCTTC. Its protein product is CASSEYSWFASRNEQFF. The whole variable domain, filled in from reference TRBV25-1 and TRBJ2-1, reads EADIYQTPRYLVIGTGKKITLECSQTMGHDKMYWYQQDPGMELHLIHYSYGVNSTEKGDLSSESTVSRIRTEHFPLTLESARPSHTSQYLCASSEYSWFASRNEQFFGPGTRLTVL.

The gene calls are TRBV19 and TRBJ1-3; tentatively, D is TRBD1 (6 bases). CDR3 size: 15 residues. The germline CDR1 and CDR2 sequences are LNHDA and SQIVND (reference sequence). V shed 5 bases and J shed 8 bases, with 19 bases lying between them. This CDR3 is CASSLRGGRVDTIYF. DNA of the CDR3: TGTGCCAGTAGTCTCAGGGGTGGAAGGGTGGACACCATATATTTT. The full variable domain, its missing parts supplied by reference TRBV19 and TRBJ1-3, is DGGITQSPKYLFRKEGQNVTLSCEQNLNHDAMYWYRQDPGQGLRLIYYSQIVNDFQKGDIAEGYSVSREKKESFPLTVTSAQKNPTAFYLCASSLRGGRVDTIYFGEGSWLTVV.

CDR3 nucleotides: TGTGCCAGCAGCTTGATCGGGGGTTCGAGCACTGAAGCTTTCTTT. Translating it yields CASSLIGGSSTEAFF. J is TRBJ1-1 and V is TRBV7-9; a weak D match, TRBD1 (5 bases). Per the germline V gene, CDR1 is SEHNR and CDR2 is FQNEAQ (reference sequence). The CDR3 is 15 residues long. Deletions cut 3 bases from V and 4 bases from J, with 15 bases between. Together with reference TRBV7-9 and TRBJ1-1, the CDR3 gives the full variable domain: DTGVSQNPRHKITKRGQNVTFRCDPISEHNRLYWYRQTLGQGPEFLTYFQNEAQLEKSRLLSDRFSAERPKGSFSTLEIQRTEQGDSAMYLCASSLIGGSSTEAFFGQGTRLTVV.

The chain combines TRBV19 with TRBJ1-2; TRBD1 agrees at 10 bases. In germline, CDR1 is LNHDA, CDR2 SQIVND (reference sequence). There are 14 residues in the CDR3. J gave up 8 bases and V 7 bases, and 10 bases lay outside the gene matches. The CDR3: CASKNPGQGYGYTF. The CDR3, as DNA: TGTGCCAGTAAAAATCCGGGACAGGGGTACGGCTACACCTTC.

In DNA, the CDR3 is TGTGCCAGCAGTGAGGGACAGGGGGCTGGTCAGCCCCAGCATTTT. Its translation is CASSEGQGAGQPQHF. The J gene is TRBJ1-5, the V gene TRBV2, with 12 positions matching TRBD1. This CDR3 has 15 residues. CDR1 is SNHLY and CDR2 is FYNNEI in the germline V gene. J gave up 6 bases and V 3 bases, and 3 bases lay outside the gene matches.

The DNA of the CDR3 is TGTGCCAGCAGCCCGGACATCGGCAGAGGCTACACCTTC. This sequence encodes CASSPDIGRGYTF. This chain uses TRBV6-2 or TRBV6-3 with TRBJ1-2, with a weak D call TRBD1 (5 bases). The V end lost 6 bases, the J end lost 8 bases, and 16 bases lay between the germline ends. The CDR3 loop spans 13 amino acids. In germline, CDR1 is MNHEY, CDR2 SVGEGT.

Only a few counts were recorded for this clone. V usage is TRBV18 and J usage is TRBJ1-5; the match to TRBD1 covers 8 bases. V trimming: 6 bases; J trimming: 3 bases; junction bases outside the gene matches: 4. Per germline, CDR1 KGHSH and CDR2 LQKENI. CDR3 size: 14 residues. CDR3 coding DNA: TGTGCCAGCTCGTGGACAGGGCCCAATCAGCCCCAGCATTTT. Translated: CASSWTGPNQPQHF.